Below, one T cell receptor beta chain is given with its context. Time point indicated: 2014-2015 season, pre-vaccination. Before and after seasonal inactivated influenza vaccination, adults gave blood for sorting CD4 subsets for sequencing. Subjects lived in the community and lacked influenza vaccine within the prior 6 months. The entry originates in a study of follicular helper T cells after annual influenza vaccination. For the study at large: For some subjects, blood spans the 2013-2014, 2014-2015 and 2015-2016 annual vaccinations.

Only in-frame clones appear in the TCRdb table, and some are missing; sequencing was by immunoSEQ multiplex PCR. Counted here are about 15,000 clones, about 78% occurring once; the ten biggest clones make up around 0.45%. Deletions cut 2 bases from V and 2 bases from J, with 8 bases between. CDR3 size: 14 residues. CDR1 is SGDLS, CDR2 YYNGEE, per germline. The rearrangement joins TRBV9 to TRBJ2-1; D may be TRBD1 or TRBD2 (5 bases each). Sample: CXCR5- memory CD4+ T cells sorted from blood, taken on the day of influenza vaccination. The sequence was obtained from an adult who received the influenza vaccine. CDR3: CASSVGGTYNEQFF. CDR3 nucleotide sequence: TGTGCCAGCAGCGTTGGGGGAACCTACAATGAGCAGTTCTTC.